The subject of this entry is one T cell receptor beta chain. The CDR3 is 17 residues long. The germline V gene encodes CDR1 SGHTA and CDR2 FQGNSA. Trimming took 5 bases from V and 0 from J, leaving 18 bases between them. Sequencing used immunoSEQ multiplex PCR; TCRdb keeps in-frame clones, though not all of them. The sample lists around 81,000 clones; 80% to 85% were seen once. This record belongs to a study of T cell responses to AZD1222 COVID-19 vaccine. The receptor's source is an adult in good health. The starting material was peripheral blood, obtained on day 0 of AZD1222 vaccination. The chain employs TRBV7-2 and TRBJ2-3; TRBD2 is a possible D gene (5 bases). CDR3 DNA: TGTGCCAGCAGCAAGTTGGGAGCGGAAGCTAGCACAGATACGCAGTATTTT. Translation: CASSKLGAEASTDTQYF.